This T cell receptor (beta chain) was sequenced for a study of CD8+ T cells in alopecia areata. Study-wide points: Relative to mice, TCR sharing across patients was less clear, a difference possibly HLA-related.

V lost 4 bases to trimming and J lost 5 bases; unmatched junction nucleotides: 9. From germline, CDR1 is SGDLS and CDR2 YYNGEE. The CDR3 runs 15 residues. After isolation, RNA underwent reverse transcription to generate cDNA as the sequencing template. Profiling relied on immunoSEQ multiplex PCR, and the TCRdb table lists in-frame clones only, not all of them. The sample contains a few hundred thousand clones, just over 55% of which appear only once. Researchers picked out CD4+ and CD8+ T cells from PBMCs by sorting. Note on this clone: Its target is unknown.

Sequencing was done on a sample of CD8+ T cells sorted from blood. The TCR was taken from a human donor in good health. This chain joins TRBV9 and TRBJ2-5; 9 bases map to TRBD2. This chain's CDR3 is CASSPTGLAYETQYF. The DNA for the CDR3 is TGTGCCAGCAGCCCTACGGGACTAGCATACGAGACCCAGTACTTC.